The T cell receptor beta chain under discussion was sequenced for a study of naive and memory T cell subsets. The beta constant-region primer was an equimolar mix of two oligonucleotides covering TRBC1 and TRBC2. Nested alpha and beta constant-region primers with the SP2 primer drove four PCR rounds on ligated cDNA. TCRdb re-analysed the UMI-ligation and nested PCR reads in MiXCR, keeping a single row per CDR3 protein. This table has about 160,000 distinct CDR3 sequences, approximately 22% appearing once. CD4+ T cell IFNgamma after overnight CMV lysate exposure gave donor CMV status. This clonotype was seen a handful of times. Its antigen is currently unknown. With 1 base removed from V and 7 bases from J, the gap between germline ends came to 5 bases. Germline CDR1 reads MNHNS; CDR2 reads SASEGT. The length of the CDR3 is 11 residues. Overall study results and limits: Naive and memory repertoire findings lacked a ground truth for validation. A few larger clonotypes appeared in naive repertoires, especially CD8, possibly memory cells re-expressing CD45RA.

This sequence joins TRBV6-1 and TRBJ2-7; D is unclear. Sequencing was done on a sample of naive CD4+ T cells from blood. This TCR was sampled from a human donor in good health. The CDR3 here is CASSEVREQYF. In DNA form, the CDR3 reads TGTGCCAGCAGTGAAGTTAGGGAGCAGTACTTC.